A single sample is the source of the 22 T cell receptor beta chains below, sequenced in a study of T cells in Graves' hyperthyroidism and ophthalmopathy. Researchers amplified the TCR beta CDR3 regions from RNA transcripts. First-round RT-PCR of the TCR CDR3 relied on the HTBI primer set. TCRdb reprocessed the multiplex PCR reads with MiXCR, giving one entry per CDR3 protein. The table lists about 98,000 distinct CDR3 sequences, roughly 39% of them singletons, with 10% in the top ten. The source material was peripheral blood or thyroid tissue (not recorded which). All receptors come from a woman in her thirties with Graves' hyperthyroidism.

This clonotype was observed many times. The CDR3 spells CASSSHTGYEAFF. The DNA for the CDR3 is TGTGCCAGCAGCTCTCATACGGGTTATGAAGCTTTCTTT. The gene calls are TRBV5-6 and TRBJ1-1, with D unresolved. CDR3 size: 13 residues. The ends were cut back, 3 bases at V and 7 bases at J, with 13 bases in the middle. The V gene's germline CDR1 is SGHDT and CDR2 YYEEEE.

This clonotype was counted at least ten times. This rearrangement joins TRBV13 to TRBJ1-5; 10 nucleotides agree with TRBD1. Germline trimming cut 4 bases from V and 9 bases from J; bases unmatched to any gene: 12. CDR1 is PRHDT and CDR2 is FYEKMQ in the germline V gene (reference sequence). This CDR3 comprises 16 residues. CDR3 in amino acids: CASSSSGQGKGGPQHF. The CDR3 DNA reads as TGTGCCAGCAGCTCTTCGGGACAGGGGAAGGGTGGGCCCCAGCATTTT.

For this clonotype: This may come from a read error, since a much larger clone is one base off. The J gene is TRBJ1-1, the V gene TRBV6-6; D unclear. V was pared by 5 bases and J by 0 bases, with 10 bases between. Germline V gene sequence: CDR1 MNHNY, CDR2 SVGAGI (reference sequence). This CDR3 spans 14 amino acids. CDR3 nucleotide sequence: TGTGCCAGCAGTCCTGGGGATTTGAACACTGAAGCTTTCTTT. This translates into CASSPGDLNTEAFF.

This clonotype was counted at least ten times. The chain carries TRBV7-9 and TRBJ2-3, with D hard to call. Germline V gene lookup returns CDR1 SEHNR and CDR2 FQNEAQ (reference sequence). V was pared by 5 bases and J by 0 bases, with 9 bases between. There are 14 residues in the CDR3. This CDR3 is CASSAERSTDTQYF. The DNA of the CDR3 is TGTGCCAGCAGCGCAGAGAGGAGCACAGATACGCAGTATTTT.

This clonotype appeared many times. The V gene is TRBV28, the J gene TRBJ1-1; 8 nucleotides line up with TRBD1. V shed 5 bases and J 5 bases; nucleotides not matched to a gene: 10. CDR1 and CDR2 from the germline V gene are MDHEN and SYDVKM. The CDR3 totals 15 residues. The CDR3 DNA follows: TGTGCCAGCAGTCTCTACCGACAGGGGTCAACTGAAGCTTTCTTT. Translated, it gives CASSLYRQGSTEAFF.

The CDR3 bases are TGCAGTGCTATGACAGGGGGCGGGACCGGGGAGACCCAGTACTTC. This gives the protein CSAMTGGGTGETQYF. The rearrangement uses TRBV20-1 and TRBJ2-5; 10 bases map to TRBD1. This CDR3 contains 15 residues. The germline gives CDR1 DFQATT, CDR2 SNEGSKA (reference sequence). The ends lost 4 bases at V and 5 bases at J; junction bases unmatched: 10.

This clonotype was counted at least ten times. The CDR3 DNA reads TGTGCCAGCAGTTCCTGGGACAGGGATAATCAGCCCCAGCATTTT. It is translated as CASSSWDRDNQPQHF. The rearrangement links TRBV12-3 or TRBV12-4 to TRBJ1-5; 9 positions match TRBD1. CDR3 length equals 15 residues. After removal of 4 bases from V and 4 bases from J, the junction contained 5 bases not matched to a gene.

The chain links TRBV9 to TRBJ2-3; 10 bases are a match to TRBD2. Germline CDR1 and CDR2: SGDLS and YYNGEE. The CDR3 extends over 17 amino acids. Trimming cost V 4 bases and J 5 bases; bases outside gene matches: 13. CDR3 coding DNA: TGTGCCAGCAGCCCCTCGGGGCTAGCGGGAGAGGTAGATACGCAGTATTTT. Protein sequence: CASSPSGLAGEVDTQYF.

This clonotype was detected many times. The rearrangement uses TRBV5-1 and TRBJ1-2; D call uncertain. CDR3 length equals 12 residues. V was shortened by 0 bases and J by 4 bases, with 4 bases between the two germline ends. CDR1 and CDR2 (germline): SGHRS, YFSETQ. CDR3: CASSLEGYGYTF. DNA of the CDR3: TGCGCCAGCAGCTTGGAGGGCTATGGCTACACCTTC. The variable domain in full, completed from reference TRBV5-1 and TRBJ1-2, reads KAGVTQTPRYLIKTRGQQVTLSCSPISGHRSVSWYQQTPGQGLQFLFEYFSETQRNKGNFPGRFSGRQFSNSRSEMNVSTLELGDSALYLCASSLEGYGYTFGSGTRLTVV.

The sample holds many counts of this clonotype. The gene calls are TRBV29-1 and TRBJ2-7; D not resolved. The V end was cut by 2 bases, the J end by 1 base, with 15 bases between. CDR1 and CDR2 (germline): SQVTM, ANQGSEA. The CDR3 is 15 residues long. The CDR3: CSVEFVTTTSYEQYF. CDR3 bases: TGCAGCGTTGAATTTGTTACAACGACGTCCTACGAGCAGTACTTC.

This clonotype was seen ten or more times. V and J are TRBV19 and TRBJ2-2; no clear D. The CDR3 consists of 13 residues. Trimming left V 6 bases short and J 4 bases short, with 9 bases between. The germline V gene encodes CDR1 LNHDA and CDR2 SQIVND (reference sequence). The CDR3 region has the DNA TGTGCCAGTAGCTACTCGGTCACCGGGGAGCTGTTTTTT. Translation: CASSYSVTGELFF.

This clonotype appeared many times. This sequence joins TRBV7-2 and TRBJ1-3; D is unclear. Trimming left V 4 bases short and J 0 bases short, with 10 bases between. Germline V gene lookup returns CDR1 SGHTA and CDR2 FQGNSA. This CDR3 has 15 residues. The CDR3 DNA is TGTGCCAGCAGCTCCCGAGAGAGCTCTGGAAACACCATATATTTT. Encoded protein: CASSSRESSGNTIYF.

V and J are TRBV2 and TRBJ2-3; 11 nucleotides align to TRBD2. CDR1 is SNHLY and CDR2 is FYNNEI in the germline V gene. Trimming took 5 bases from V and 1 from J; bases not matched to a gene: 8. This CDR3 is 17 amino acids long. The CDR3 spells CASSPSSGRPGTDTQYF. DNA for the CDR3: TGTGCCAGCAGTCCATCTAGCGGGAGGCCCGGCACAGATACGCAGTATTTT.

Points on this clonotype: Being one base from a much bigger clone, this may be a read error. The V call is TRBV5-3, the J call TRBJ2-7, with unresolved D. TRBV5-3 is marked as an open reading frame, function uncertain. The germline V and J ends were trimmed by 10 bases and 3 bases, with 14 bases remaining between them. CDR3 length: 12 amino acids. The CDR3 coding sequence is TGTGCCTGCAGTTTAAGCTACTACGAGCAGTACTTC. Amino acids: CACSLSYYEQYF.

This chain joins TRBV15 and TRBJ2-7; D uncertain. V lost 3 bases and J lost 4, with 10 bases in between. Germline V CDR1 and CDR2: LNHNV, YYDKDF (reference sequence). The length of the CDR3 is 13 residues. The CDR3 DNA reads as TGTGCCACCAGCAGCAAACCACCGTACGAGCAGTACTTC. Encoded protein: CATSSKPPYEQYF.

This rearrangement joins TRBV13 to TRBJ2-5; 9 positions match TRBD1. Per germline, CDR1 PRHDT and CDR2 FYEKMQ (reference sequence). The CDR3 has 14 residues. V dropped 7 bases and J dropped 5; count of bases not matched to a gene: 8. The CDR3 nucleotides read TGTGCCAGCACCCTTAGGACAGGGGACGAGACCCAGTACTTC. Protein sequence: CASTLRTGDETQYF.

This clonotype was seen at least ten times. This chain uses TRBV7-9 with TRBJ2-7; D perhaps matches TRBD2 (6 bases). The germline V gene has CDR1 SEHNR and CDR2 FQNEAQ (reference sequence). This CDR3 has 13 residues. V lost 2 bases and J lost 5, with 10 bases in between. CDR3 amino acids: CASSLRRRDEQYF. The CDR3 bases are TGTGCCAGCAGCTTAAGGCGGAGGGACGAGCAGTACTTC.

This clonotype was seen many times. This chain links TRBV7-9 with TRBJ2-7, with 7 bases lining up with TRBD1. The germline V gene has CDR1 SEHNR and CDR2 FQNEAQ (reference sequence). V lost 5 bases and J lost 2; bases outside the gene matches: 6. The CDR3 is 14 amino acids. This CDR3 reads CASSRTGFAYEQYF. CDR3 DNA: TGTGCCAGCAGCCGGACAGGTTTTGCCTACGAGCAGTACTTC.

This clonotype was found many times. The CDR3 sequence is CASSLVIEDTEAFF. The CDR3 coding sequence is TGTGCCAGCAGCTTAGTGATTGAGGACACTGAAGCTTTCTTT. The chain recombines TRBV7-9 with TRBJ1-1; D remains ambiguous. The V end was cut by 1 base, the J end by 3 bases, with 9 bases between. In germline, CDR1 is SEHNR, CDR2 FQNEAQ (reference sequence). The CDR3 runs 14 residues.

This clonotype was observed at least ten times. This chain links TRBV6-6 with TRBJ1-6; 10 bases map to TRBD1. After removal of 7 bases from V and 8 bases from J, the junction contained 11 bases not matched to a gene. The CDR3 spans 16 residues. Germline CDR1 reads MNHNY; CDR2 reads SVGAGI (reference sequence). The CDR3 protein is CASTLSPGQGYSPLHF. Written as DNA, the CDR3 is TGTGCCAGCACCCTAAGCCCGGGACAGGGGTATTCACCCCTCCACTTT.

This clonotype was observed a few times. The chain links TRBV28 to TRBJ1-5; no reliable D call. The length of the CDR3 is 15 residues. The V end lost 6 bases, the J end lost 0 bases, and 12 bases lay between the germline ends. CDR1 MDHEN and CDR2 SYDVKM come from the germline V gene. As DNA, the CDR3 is TGTGCCAGCAGCCCCACAGATCATAGCAATCAGCCCCAGCATTTT. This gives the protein CASSPTDHSNQPQHF.

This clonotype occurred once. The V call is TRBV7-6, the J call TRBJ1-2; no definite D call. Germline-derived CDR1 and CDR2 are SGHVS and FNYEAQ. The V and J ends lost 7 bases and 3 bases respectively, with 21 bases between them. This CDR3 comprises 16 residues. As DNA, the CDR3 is TGTGCCAGCACCCTACAAGGCTGGGGAGGGTACTATGGCTACACCTTC. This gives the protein CASTLQGWGGYYGYTF.